The present entry profiles one T cell receptor beta chain with its context. Other DNA sequences in this specimen translate into the identical CDR3. CDR3 size: 10 residues. V was pared by 3 bases and J by 5 bases, with 4 bases between. The germline CDR1 and CDR2 sequences are DFQATT and SNEGSKA (reference sequence). The data are from a study of control samples from healthy donors and cancer patients. Some clones are missing from TCRdb's copy, which holds only in-frame ones; the method was immunoSEQ multiplex PCR. This sample has 170,000 or so clones, with more than 85% found just once. Sequencing was done on a sample of blood. This sequence was found in a middle-aged woman in good health. The chain employs TRBV20-1 and TRBJ2-5, with D unresolved. The CDR3 sequence is CSASEETQYF. The CDR3 DNA follows: TGCAGTGCTAGTGAGGAGACCCAGTACTTC.